The 5 T cell receptor beta chains presented below share a single source sample, sequenced in a study of T cell responses to AZD1222 COVID-19 vaccine. Using immunoSEQ multiplex PCR, the repertoire was profiled, and TCRdb retains in-frame clones only, with some absent. The data contain around 160,000 clones, around 88% of them singletons. Sequenced here: peripheral blood, sampled on day 0 of AZD1222 vaccination. The receptors stem from an adult in good health.

This clone appeared a few times. The chain employs TRBV28 and TRBJ2-3; 13 nucleotides agree with TRBD2. Trimming at V came to 4 bases and at J to 2 bases, leaving 3 bases not matched to a gene. Germline V CDR1 and CDR2: MDHEN, SYDVKM. The CDR3 is 16 amino acids. The chain's CDR3 is CASSSTSGGATDTQYF. The CDR3 coding sequence is TGTGCCAGCAGTTCCACTAGCGGGGGGGCCACAGATACGCAGTATTTT.

This chain connects TRBV9 to TRBJ2-3; D is undetermined. The CDR3 contains 12 residues. Germline CDR1 and CDR2: SGDLS and YYNGEE. Trimming took 4 bases from V and 2 from J, leaving 5 bases between them. The CDR3 nucleotides are TGTGCCAGCAGCCTTCTCACAGATACGCAGTATTTT. Protein product: CASSLLTDTQYF.

Comments on this clone: Distinct nucleotide sequences in the sample also encode this CDR3. J is TRBJ2-3 and V is TRBV6-5; D tentatively reads TRBD1 or TRBD2 (5 bases each). This CDR3 spans 13 amino acids. Germline assignment: CDR1 MNHEY and CDR2 SVGAGI. The germline V and J ends were trimmed by 6 bases and 0 bases, with 7 bases remaining between them. DNA of the CDR3: TGTGCCAGCAGCCGGGACAGCACAGATACGCAGTATTTT. It translates to CASSRDSTDTQYF.

The chain has TRBV27 and TRBJ1-1; a weak D match, TRBD1 (5 bases). There are 14 residues in the CDR3. CDR1 and CDR2 (germline): MNHEY, SMNVEV (reference sequence). V lost 7 bases to trimming and J lost 5 bases, with 17 bases between them. The CDR3 DNA follows: TGTGCCAGCATTAGGTCCGGGGGGGAGACTGAAGCTTTCTTT. This codes for CASIRSGGETEAFF.

The chain carries TRBV10-1 and TRBJ1-1, with D perhaps matching TRBD1 (5 bases). The V end lost 7 bases, the J end lost 6 bases, and 18 bases lay between the germline ends. CDR1 is WNHNN and CDR2 is SYGVQD in the germline V gene (reference sequence). This CDR3 spans 14 amino acids. The CDR3 spells CASNRVWTSAEAFF. CDR3 in DNA: TGCGCCAGCAACCGCGTCTGGACAAGCGCTGAAGCTTTCTTT.